This passage covers 18 T cell receptor beta chains from one sample sequenced in a study of cytomegalovirus exposure and HLA in healthy donors. It was with 60 Vbeta and 13 Jbeta primers that the PCR ran. Libraries were prepared by immunoSEQ multiplex PCR; TCRdb keeps only in-frame clonotypes and omits some of them. This table lists roughly 120,000 clones. The sequenced material came from PBMCs. Receptors were obtained from a man between 40 and 49 years old in good health and CMV-seronegative.

The CDR3 DNA reads as TGCGCCAGCAGCTTAGTCGTCGGGGTGGGGGCCAACGTCCTGACTTTC. This codes for CASSLVVGVGANVLTF. This sequence joins TRBV5-1 and TRBJ2-6, with TRBD2 as a possible D gene (5 bases). There are 16 residues in the CDR3. The V gene's germline CDR1 is SGHRS and CDR2 YFSETQ. The ends were cut back, 2 bases at V and 4 bases at J, with 13 bases in the middle.

The rearrangement uses TRBV29-1 and TRBJ1-2, with 9 nucleotides matching TRBD1. Germline lookup yields CDR1 SQVTM and CDR2 ANQGSEA. V shed 1 base, J shed 2 bases, and the junction held 5 bases outside the gene matches. The CDR3 is 15 amino acids. The CDR3 sequence is CSVEGGQGDNYGYTF. The CDR3 bases are TGCAGCGTTGAAGGGGGACAGGGAGACAACTATGGCTACACCTTC. Combining the CDR3 with reference TRBV29-1 and TRBJ1-2 gives the whole variable domain SAVISQKPSRDICQRGTSLTIQCQVDSQVTMMFWYRQQPGQSLTLIATANQGSEATYESGFVIDKFPISRPNLTFSTLTVSNMSPEDSSIYLCSVEGGQGDNYGYTFGSGTRLTVV.

This CDR3 is CASSLYSTGELFF. The CDR3 DNA follows: TGTGCCAGCAGCTTGTATTCCACCGGGGAGCTGTTTTTT. The gene calls are TRBV6-1 and TRBJ2-2, with D hard to call. The CDR3 runs to 13 residues. V gave up 6 bases and J gave up 4 bases, with 9 bases separating them. CDR1 MNHNS and CDR2 SASEGT come from the germline V gene.

This rearrangement joins TRBV15 to TRBJ2-1; tentative D call: TRBD2 (6 bases). The CDR3 has 15 residues. V dropped 3 bases and J dropped 5 bases, with 14 bases sitting between them. Germline CDR1 reads LNHNV; CDR2 reads YYDKDF (reference sequence). The CDR3 DNA is TGTGCCACCAGCAGCGGGAGTTTGCCCGACAATGAGCAGTTCTTC. Amino acid sequence: CATSSGSLPDNEQFF.

This chain connects TRBV30 to TRBJ2-1; TRBD2 aligns across 8 bases. V was pared by 2 bases and J by 7 bases, with 7 bases of the junction left unmatched. Per germline, CDR1 GTSNPN and CDR2 SVGIG (reference sequence). CDR3 size: 14 residues. This chain's CDR3 is CAWSRGLAGNEQFF. The CDR3 region has the DNA TGTGCCTGGAGTCGGGGCCTAGCGGGTAATGAGCAGTTCTTC.

The rearrangement links TRBV15 to TRBJ1-4; the D gene is possibly TRBD1 (5 bases). V lost 1 base, J lost 4 bases, and 7 bases lay in between. Germline CDR1 and CDR2: LNHNV and YYDKDF (reference sequence). The CDR3 has 14 residues. CDR3 region: CATSRGQGNEKLFF. CDR3 DNA: TGTGCCACCAGCAGAGGGCAGGGTAATGAAAAACTGTTTTTT.

The CDR3 is CASTRDSLSQETQYF. CDR3 in DNA: TGTGCCAGCACCCGGGACTCCCTCTCTCAAGAGACCCAGTACTTC. The chain uses TRBV11-3 and TRBJ2-5, with a possible D match to TRBD2 (6 bases). The CDR3 is 15 amino acids. Trimming cost V 7 bases and J 2 bases, with 17 bases left between them. Germline-derived CDR1 and CDR2 are SGHNT and YENEEA.

V usage is TRBV11-3 and J usage is TRBJ2-3; D may be TRBD2 (7 bases). Trimming shortened V by 8 bases and J by 6 bases, and 18 bases separated the two germline ends. The CDR3 is 14 residues long. CDR1 SGHNT and CDR2 YENEEA come from the germline V gene. The CDR3 DNA is TGTGCCAGCGGCGGCGGGGGCGCATCTGATACGCAGTATTTT. Its translation: CASGGGGASDTQYF.

V gene TRBV5-5 combines with J gene TRBJ1-1; D is uncertain. The CDR3 is 15 residues long. V lost 6 bases and J 0 bases, leaving 15 bases between the germline ends. Germline V gene data show CDR1 as SGHKS and CDR2 as YYEKEE (reference sequence). CDR3 nucleotides: TGTGCCAGCATCCAAGACAAGTATCTGAACACTGAAGCTTTCTTT. Protein sequence: CASIQDKYLNTEAFF.

This chain links TRBV7-2 with TRBJ2-1; D is perhaps TRBD2 (5 bases). The CDR3 extends over 14 amino acids. Trimming shortened V by 5 bases and J by 7 bases, and 15 bases separated the two germline ends. Germline lookup yields CDR1 SGHTA and CDR2 FQGNSA. CDR3 region: CASSPELRENEQFF. Written as DNA, the CDR3 is TGTGCCAGCAGCCCGGAATTAAGGGAGAATGAGCAGTTCTTC. Variable domain in full (rest from reference TRBV7-2 and TRBJ2-1): GAGVSQSPSNKVTEKGKDVELRCDPISGHTALYWYRQSLGQGLEFLIYFQGNSAPDKSGLPSDRFSAERTGGSVSTLTIQRTQQEDSAVYLCASSPELRENEQFFGPGTRLTVL.

The genes are TRBV5-6 and TRBJ1-3, with 7 nucleotides matching TRBD1. Germline assignment: CDR1 SGHDT and CDR2 YYEEEE. The CDR3 contains 16 residues. The J segment lost 0 bases and the V segment lost 0 bases, leaving 3 bases of the junction unmatched. The CDR3: CASSLADRPSGNTIYF. The CDR3 nucleotides read TGTGCCAGCAGCTTGGCGGACAGGCCCTCTGGAAACACCATATATTTT.

J is TRBJ2-1 and V is TRBV5-5, with 7 bases fitting TRBD1. Germline V lookup: CDR1 SGHKS, CDR2 YYEKEE (reference sequence). The CDR3 spans 16 residues. V shed 2 bases, J shed 0 bases, and the junction held 5 bases outside the gene matches. CDR3 amino acids: CASSLQGISSYNEQFF. The CDR3 DNA sequence: TGTGCCAGCAGCTTACAGGGGATTAGCTCCTACAATGAGCAGTTCTTC.

This chain connects TRBV18 to TRBJ2-5; D uncertain. Trimming left V 3 bases short and J 5 bases short, with 7 bases between. CDR1 is KGHSH, CDR2 LQKENI, per germline. This CDR3 is built from 12 residues. CDR3 sequence (DNA): TGTGCCAGCTCACCGGAGCGCGAGACCCAGTACTTC. This translates into CASSPERETQYF.

V gene TRBV7-9 combines with J gene TRBJ1-1; D might be TRBD1 (5 bases). V shed 2 bases and J shed 3 bases, with 10 bases lying between them. This CDR3 contains 14 residues. Germline lookup yields CDR1 SEHNR and CDR2 FQNEAQ (reference sequence). CDR3 amino acids: CASSLREGYTEAFF. The CDR3, as DNA: TGTGCCAGCAGCTTACGGGAGGGGTACACTGAAGCTTTCTTT.

The chain has TRBV2 and TRBJ2-7, with TRBD2 matching over 9 bases. Unmatched junction bases numbered 14, after V lost 5 bases and J lost 6 bases. This CDR3 is built from 16 residues. Looked up from germline, CDR1 is SNHLY and CDR2 is FYNNEI. Here the CDR3 reads CASSLNHGSGSGEQYF. CDR3 DNA: TGTGCCAGCAGTTTAAACCATGGTAGCGGGAGTGGCGAGCAGTACTTC.

J is TRBJ1-2 and V is TRBV2, with a weak D call TRBD1 (5 bases). This CDR3 is built from 14 residues. V lost 4 bases and J lost 2, with 11 bases in between. Germline CDR1 and CDR2: SNHLY and FYNNEI. The CDR3 loop reads CASSAPGFNYGYTF. CDR3 DNA: TGTGCCAGCAGTGCCCCAGGGTTCAACTATGGCTACACCTTC. Filled out from reference TRBV2 and TRBJ1-2, the complete variable domain reads EPEVTQTPSHQVTQMGQEVILRCVPISNHLYFYWYRQILGQKVEFLVSFYNNEISEKSEIFDDQFSVERPDGSNFTLKIRSTKLEDSAMYFCASSAPGFNYGYTFGSGTRLTVV.

To note about this clone: One end of the junction fails to match germline, which may point to a read error. Other DNA variants within this sample encode the same CDR3. The V and J genes are TRBV7-6 and TRBJ1-5; no clear D. CDR3 size: 13 residues. Germline-derived CDR1 and CDR2 are SGHVS and FNYEAQ. CDR3 residues: CASSYNSNQPQHF. The CDR3 DNA is TGTGCCAGCAGCTATAACAGTAATCAGCCTCAGCATTTT.

The genes are TRBV11-2 and TRBJ2-3; 9 bases fit TRBD2. CDR1 is SGHAT, CDR2 FQNNGV, per germline. V was pared by 4 bases and J by 5 bases, with 10 bases of the junction left unmatched. The CDR3 runs to 16 residues. The CDR3 coding sequence is TGTGCCAGCAGCTATTGGAGGCGGGAGGGTGGAGATACGCAGTATTTT. Its translation: CASSYWRREGGDTQYF.